Listed here is a single TCR beta chain. An end of the junction does not agree with germline; a read error may underlie this. Clinical histories supplied by participants themselves formed the basis of cohort assignment. This CDR3 is 13 amino acids long. Germline V CDR1 and CDR2: SGHAT, FQNNGV. The assay was immunoSEQ multiplex PCR, and TCRdb's table has in-frame clones only and misses some. The repertoire includes some 240,000 clones, about 86% of them detected once, and roughly 4% sits in the top ten. This sample is part of a study of blood T cell repertoires in COVID-19. Overall study context: Sites across the United States, Italy and Spain contributed samples from acute and convalescent COVID-19. Nucleic acid was either cDNA or gDNA, and it came from T cells, B-cell-depleted T cells, or PBMCs.

Input material: PBMCs or T cells enriched from blood (not recorded which). This chain joins TRBV11-2 and TRBJ1-6, with D possibly TRBD1 on 5 matching bases. The TCR comes from a man in his thirties or forties with acute COVID-19. For the CDR3, the DNA is TGTGCCAGCAGTTTAGGGCTGGGGGGACCCCTCCACTTT. Translated: CASSLGLGGPLHF.